This paragraph reports one T cell receptor beta chain. TCRdb's table, derived via immunoSEQ multiplex PCR, lists solely in-frame clones and lacks some. Seen here are approximately 250,000 clones, approximately 80% observed once, and the top ten hold 4.2%. This sample was taken from a study of blood T cell repertoires in COVID-19. Study details: The cDNA or gDNA used as material had been derived from T cells, B-cell-depleted T cells, or PBMCs.

Germline assignment: CDR1 SNHLY and CDR2 FYNNEI. This CDR3 has 15 residues. J gave up 6 bases and V 3 bases, and 6 bases lay outside the gene matches. The specimen sequenced was peripheral blood. The TCR originated in a man in his sixties with acute or convalescent COVID-19. The chain has TRBV2 and TRBJ2-3, with 10 bases aligning to TRBD2. The CDR3 region is CASSEIAGGGDTQYF. The CDR3 nucleotides are TGTGCCAGCAGTGAGATAGCGGGAGGAGGCGATACGCAGTATTTT.